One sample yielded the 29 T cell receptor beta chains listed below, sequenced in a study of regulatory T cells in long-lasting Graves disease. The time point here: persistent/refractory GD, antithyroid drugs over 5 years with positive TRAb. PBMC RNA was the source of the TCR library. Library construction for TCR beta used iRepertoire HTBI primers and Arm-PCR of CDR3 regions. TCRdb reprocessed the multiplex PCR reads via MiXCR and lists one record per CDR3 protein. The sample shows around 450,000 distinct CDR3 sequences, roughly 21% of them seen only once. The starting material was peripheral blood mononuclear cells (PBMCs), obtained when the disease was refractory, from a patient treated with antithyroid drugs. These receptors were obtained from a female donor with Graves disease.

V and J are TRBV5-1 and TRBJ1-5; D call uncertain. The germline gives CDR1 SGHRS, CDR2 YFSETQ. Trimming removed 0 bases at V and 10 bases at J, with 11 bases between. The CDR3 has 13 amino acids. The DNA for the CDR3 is TGCGCCAGCAGCTTGGGGGATGGGCACCCCCAGCATTTT. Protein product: CASSLGDGHPQHF.

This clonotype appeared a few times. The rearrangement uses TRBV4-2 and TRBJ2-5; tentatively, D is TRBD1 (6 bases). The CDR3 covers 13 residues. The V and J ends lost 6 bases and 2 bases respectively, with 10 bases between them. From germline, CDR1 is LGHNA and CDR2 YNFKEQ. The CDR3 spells CASREQGQETQYF. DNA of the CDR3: TGTGCCAGCAGGGAACAGGGACAAGAGACCCAGTACTTC.

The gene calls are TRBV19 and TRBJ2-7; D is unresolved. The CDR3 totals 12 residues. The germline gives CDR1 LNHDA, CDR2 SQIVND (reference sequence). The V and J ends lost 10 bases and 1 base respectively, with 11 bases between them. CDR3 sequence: CATPGPSYEQYF. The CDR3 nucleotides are TGTGCCACCCCAGGACCTTCCTACGAGCAGTACTTC.

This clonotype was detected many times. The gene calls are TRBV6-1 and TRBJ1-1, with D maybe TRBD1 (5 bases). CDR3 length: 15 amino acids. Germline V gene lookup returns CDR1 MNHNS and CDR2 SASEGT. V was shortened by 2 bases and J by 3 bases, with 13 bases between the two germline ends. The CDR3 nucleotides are TGTGCCAGCAGTGAATCAGGGCCTCGGGACACTGAAGCTTTCTTT. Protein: CASSESGPRDTEAFF.

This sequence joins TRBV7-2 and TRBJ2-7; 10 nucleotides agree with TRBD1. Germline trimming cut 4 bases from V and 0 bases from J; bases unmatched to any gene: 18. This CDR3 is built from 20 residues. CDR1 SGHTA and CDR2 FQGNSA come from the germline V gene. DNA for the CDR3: TGTGCCAGCAGCTGGATTAGGGGGGGGTGGGACAGGGGCTCCTCCTACGAGCAGTACTTC. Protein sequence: CASSWIRGGWDRGSSYEQYF.

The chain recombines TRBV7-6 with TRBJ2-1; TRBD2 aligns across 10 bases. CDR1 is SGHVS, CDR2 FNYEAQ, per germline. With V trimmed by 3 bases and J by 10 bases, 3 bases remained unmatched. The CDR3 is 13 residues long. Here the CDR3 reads CASSFSGLAEQFF. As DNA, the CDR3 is TGTGCCAGCAGCTTCTCGGGACTAGCGGAGCAGTTCTTC.

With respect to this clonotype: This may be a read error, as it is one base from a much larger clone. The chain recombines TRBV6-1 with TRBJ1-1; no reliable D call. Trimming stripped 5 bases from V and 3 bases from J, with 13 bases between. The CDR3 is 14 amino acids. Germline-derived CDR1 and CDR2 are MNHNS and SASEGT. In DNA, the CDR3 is TGTGCCAGCAGTTACAGACTGTGGGACACTGAAGCTTTCTTT. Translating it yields CASSYRLWDTEAFF.

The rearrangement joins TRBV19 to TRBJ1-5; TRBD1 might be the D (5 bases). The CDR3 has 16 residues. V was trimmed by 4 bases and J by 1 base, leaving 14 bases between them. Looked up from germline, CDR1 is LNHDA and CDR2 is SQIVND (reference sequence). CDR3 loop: CASSKKGARSNQPQHF. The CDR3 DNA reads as TGTGCCAGTAGTAAGAAAGGGGCTAGGAGCAATCAGCCCCAGCATTTT.

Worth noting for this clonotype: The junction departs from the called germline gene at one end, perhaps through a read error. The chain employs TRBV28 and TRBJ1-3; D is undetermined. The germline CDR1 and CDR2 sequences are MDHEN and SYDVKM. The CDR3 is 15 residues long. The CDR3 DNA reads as TGTGCCAGCAGTGACTCTGGCTCCTCTGGAAACACCAGATATTTT. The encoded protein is CASSDSGSSGNTRYF.

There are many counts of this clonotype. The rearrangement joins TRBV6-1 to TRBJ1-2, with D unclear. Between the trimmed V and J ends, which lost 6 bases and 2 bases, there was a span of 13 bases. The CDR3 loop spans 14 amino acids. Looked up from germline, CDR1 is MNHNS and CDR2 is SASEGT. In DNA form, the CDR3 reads TGTGCCAGCAGAGGGTCTGCGGGGAACTATGGCTACACCTTC. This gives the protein CASRGSAGNYGYTF.

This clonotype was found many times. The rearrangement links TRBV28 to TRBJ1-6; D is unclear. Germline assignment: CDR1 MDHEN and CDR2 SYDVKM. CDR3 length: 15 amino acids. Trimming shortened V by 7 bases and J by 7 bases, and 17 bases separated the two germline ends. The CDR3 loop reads CASTLRTGWNSPLHF. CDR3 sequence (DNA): TGTGCCAGCACCCTAAGGACCGGCTGGAATTCACCCCTCCACTTT.

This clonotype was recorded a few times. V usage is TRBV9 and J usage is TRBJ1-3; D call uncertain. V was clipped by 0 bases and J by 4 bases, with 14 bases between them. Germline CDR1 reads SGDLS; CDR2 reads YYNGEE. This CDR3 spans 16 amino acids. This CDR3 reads CASSVGPLTNGNTIYF. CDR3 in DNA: TGTGCCAGCAGCGTAGGGCCCCTTACCAACGGAAACACCATATATTTT.

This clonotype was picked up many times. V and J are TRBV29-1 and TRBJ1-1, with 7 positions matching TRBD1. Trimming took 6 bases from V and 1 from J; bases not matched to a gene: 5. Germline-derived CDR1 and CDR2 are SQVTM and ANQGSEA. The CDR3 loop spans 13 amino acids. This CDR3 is CSVVTGPNTEAFF. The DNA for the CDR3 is TGCAGCGTGGTGACAGGGCCGAACACTGAAGCTTTCTTT.

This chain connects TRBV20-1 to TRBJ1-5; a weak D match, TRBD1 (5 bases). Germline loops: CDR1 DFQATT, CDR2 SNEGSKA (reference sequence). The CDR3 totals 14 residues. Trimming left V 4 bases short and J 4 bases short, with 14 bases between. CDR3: CSAIGGFLNQPQHF. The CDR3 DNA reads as TGCAGTGCTATTGGGGGTTTCTTAAATCAGCCCCAGCATTTT.

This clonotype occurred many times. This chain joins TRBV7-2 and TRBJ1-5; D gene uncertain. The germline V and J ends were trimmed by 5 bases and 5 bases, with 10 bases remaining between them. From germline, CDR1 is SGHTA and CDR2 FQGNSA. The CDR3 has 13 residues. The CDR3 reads CASSVVSHQPQHF. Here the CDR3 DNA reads TGTGCCAGCAGCGTAGTCAGTCATCAGCCCCAGCATTTT.

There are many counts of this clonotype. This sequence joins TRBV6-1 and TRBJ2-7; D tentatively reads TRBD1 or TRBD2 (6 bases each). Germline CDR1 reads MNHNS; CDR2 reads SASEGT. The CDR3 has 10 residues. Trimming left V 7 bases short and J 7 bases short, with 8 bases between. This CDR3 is CASKGGEQYF. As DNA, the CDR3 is TGTGCCAGCAAAGGGGGGGAGCAGTACTTC.

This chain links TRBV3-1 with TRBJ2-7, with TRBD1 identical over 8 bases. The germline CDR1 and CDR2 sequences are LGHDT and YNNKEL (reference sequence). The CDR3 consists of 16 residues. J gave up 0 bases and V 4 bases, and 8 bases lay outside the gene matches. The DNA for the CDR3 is TGTGCCAGCAGCCCAGACAGGGGACAGAGCTCCTACGAGCAGTACTTC. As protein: CASSPDRGQSSYEQYF.

CDR3: CASSVGFVPTDGYTF. As DNA, the CDR3 is TGTGCCAGCAGCGTAGGGTTCGTTCCTACAGATGGCTACACCTTC. The V call is TRBV9, the J call TRBJ1-2; D is uncertain. Trimming removed 0 bases from V and 6 bases from J, with 15 bases in between. The CDR3 has 15 amino acids. The germline V gene encodes CDR1 SGDLS and CDR2 YYNGEE. The whole variable domain, filled in from reference TRBV9 and TRBJ1-2, reads DSGVTQTPKHLITATGQRVTLRCSPRSGDLSVYWYQQSLDQGLQFLIQYYNGEERAKGNILERFSAQQFPDLHSELNLSSLELGDSALYFCASSVGFVPTDGYTFGSGTRLTVV.

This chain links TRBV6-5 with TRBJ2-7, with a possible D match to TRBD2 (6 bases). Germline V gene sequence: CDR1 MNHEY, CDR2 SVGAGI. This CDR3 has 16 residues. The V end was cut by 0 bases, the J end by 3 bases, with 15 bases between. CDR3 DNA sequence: TGTGCCAGCAGTTACTCCCAGGGACTTAAAGGCTACGAGCAGTACTTC. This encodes CASSYSQGLKGYEQYF.

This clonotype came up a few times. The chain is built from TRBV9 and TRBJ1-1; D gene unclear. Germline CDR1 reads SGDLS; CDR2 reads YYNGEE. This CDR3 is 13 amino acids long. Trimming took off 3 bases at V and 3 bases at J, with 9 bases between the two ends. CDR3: CASSEVEHTEAFF. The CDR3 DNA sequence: TGTGCCAGCAGCGAAGTGGAACACACTGAAGCTTTCTTT.

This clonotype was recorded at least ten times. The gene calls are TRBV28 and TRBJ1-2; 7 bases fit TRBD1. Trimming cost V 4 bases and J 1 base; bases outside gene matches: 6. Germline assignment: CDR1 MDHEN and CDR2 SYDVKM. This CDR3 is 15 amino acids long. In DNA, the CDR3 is TGTGCCAGCAGTTCCGGACAGGATTTTAACTATGGCTACACCTTC. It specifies CASSSGQDFNYGYTF.

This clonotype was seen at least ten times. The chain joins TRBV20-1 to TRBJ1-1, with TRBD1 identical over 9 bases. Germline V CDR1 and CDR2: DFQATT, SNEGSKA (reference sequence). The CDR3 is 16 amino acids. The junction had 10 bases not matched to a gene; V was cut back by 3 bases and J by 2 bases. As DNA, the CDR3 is TGCAGTGCTAGGGGGGACAGGGCGGCGATAAACACTGAAGCTTTCTTT. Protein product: CSARGDRAAINTEAFF.

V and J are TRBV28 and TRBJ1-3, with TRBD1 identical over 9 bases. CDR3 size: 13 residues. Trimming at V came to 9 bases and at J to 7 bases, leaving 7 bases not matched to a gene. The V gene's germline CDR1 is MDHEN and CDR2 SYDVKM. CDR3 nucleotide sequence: TGTGCCAGTACCGGGACAGGGAGGAACACCATATATTTT. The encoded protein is CASTGTGRNTIYF. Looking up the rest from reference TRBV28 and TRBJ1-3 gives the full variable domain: DVKVTQSSRYLVKRTGEKVFLECVQDMDHENMFWYRQDPGLGLRLIYFSYDVKMKEKGDIPEGYSVSREKKERFSLILESASTNQTSMYLCASTGTGRNTIYFGEGSWLTVV.

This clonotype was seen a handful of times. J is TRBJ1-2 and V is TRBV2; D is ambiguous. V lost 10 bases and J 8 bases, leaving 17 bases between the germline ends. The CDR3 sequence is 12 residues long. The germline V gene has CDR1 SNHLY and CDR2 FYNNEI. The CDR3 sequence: CATSGVTGGYTF. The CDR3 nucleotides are TGTGCCACTAGCGGGGTAACGGGCGGCTACACCTTC. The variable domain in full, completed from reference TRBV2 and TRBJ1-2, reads EPEVTQTPSHQVTQMGQEVILRCVPISNHLYFYWYRQILGQKVEFLVSFYNNEISEKSEIFDDQFSVERPDGSNFTLKIRSTKLEDSAMYFCATSGVTGGYTFGSGTRLTVV.

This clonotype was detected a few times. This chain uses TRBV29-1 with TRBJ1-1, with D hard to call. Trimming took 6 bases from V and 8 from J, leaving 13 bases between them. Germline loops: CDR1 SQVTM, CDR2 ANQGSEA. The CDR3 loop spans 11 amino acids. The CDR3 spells CSVRIRKEAFF. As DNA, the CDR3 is TGCAGCGTGCGGATTAGAAAAGAAGCTTTCTTT.

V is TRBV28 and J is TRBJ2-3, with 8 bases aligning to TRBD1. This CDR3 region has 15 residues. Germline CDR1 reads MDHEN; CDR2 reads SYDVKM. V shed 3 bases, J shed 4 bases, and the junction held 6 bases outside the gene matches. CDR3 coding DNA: TGTGCCAGCAGTTTTGAGCCAGGGGGCCCAGATACGCAGTATTTT. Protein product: CASSFEPGGPDTQYF. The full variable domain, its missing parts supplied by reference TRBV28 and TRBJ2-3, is DVKVTQSSRYLVKRTGEKVFLECVQDMDHENMFWYRQDPGLGLRLIYFSYDVKMKEKGDIPEGYSVSREKKERFSLILESASTNQTSMYLCASSFEPGGPDTQYFGPGTRLTVL.

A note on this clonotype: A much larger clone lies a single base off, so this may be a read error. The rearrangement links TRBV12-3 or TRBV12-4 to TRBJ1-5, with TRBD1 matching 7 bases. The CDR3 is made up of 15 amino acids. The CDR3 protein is CTSSFTTGGNQPQHF. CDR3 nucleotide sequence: TGTACCAGCAGTTTTACTACAGGGGGCAATCAGCCCCAGCATTTT.

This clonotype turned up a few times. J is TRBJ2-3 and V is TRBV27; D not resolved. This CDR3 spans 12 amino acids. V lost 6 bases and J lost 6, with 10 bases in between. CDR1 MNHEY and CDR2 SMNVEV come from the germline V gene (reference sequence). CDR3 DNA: TGTGCCAGCAGCCTTATTGGGGATACGCAGTATTTT. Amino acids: CASSLIGDTQYF.

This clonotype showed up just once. CDR3 in amino acids: CASSIVVRGAYGNTIYF. The CDR3 coding sequence is TGTGCCAGTAGTATAGTCGTAAGGGGAGCGTACGGAAACACCATATATTTT. The chain uses TRBV19 and TRBJ1-3; possible D gene TRBD1, 5 bases. The CDR3 loop spans 17 amino acids. CDR1 is LNHDA, CDR2 SQIVND, per germline (reference sequence). Trimming pared 1 base from V and 4 bases from J, leaving 17 bases between.